Listed below are T cell receptor beta chains from one sample, sequenced in a study of T cell repertoires in cytomegalovirus infection. TCRdb reprocessed the reads via MiXCR and lists one record per CDR3 protein. The sample has about 180,000 distinct CDR3 sequences; about an eighth are singletons. Sequencing was done on a sample of PBMCs. These receptor sequences come from a human donor in good health (CMV status not recorded). Some clones in this sample may be carry-over from other donors' samples. The CDR3 runs from the conserved cysteine through the conserved F or W. D genes are given only for firm matches. Rows give clone size only sometimes, using once, few, many, or a class for an expanded clone.

clone size	V gene	J gene	CDR3 length	D gene	CDR3 protein	CDR3 DNA
NA	TRBV14	TRBJ2-5	14	NA	CASSLFFGGETQYF	TGTGCCAGCAGCCTCTTCTTCGGCGGGGAGACCCAGTACTTC
many	TRBV7-3	TRBJ2-1	16	NA	CASSLSGAGTFNEQFF	TGTGCCAGCAGCTTAAGCGGGGCCGGGACATTCAATGAGCAGTTCTTC
NA	TRBV29-1	TRBJ2-2	13	TRBD1	CSVGDSLTGELFF	TGCAGCGTTGGGGACAGTCTTACCGGGGAGCTGTTTTTT
many	TRBV7-6	TRBJ2-1	16	TRBD2	CASSLGTSGAGNEQFF	TGTGCCAGCAGCTTAGGGACTAGCGGGGCGGGGAATGAGCAGTTCTTC
NA	TRBV6-2/TRBV6-3	TRBJ2-5	15	NA	CASKLRGRDRETQYF	TGTGCCAGCAAACTGCGCGGCAGGGATCGAGAGACCCAGTACTTC
NA	TRBV29-1	TRBJ1-1	11	NA	CSGGGLAEAFF	TGCAGCGGGGGGGGCTTGGCTGAAGCTTTCTTT
many	TRBV29-1	TRBJ1-3	14	NA	CSVDKGRSGNTIYF	TGCAGCGTTGACAAGGGGCGCTCTGGAAACACCATATATTTT
many	TRBV19	TRBJ2-1	14	TRBD2	CASTREGPYNEQFF	TGTGCCAGTACACGGGAGGGCCCTTACAATGAGCAGTTCTTC
NA	TRBV30	TRBJ2-3	13	NA	CAWSGKGTDTQYF	TGTGCCTGGAGTGGAAAAGGGACAGATACGCAGTATTTT
few	TRBV7-3	TRBJ2-1	15	NA	CASSLGGKGDNEQFF	TGTGCCAGCAGCTTAGGAGGAAAAGGGGACAATGAGCAGTTCTTC
many	TRBV7-2	TRBJ2-1	15	NA	CASSLAGGRYNEQFF	TGTGCCAGCAGCTTAGCGGGGGGCAGGTACAATGAGCAGTTCTTC
few	TRBV4-1	TRBJ2-6	15	NA	CASSHAESGANVLTF	TGCGCCAGCAGCCATGCAGAGTCTGGGGCCAACGTCCTGACTTTC
many	TRBV29-1	TRBJ2-2	15	TRBD2	CSVRLAQGLTGELFF	TGCAGCGTAAGACTAGCGCAAGGACTTACCGGGGAGCTGTTTTTT
many	TRBV19	TRBJ2-1	15	NA	CASRPNWGPINEQFF	TGTGCCAGTAGGCCGAACTGGGGGCCTATCAATGAGCAGTTCTTC
NA	TRBV6-6	TRBJ2-6	18	TRBD1	CASGPRDRGSSGANVLTF	TGTGCCAGCGGCCCCCGGGACAGGGGTTCCTCTGGGGCCAACGTCCTGACTTTC
many	TRBV19	TRBJ1-1	13	NA	CASSSTVNTEAFF	TGTGCCAGTAGTTCAACGGTGAACACTGAAGCTTTCTTT